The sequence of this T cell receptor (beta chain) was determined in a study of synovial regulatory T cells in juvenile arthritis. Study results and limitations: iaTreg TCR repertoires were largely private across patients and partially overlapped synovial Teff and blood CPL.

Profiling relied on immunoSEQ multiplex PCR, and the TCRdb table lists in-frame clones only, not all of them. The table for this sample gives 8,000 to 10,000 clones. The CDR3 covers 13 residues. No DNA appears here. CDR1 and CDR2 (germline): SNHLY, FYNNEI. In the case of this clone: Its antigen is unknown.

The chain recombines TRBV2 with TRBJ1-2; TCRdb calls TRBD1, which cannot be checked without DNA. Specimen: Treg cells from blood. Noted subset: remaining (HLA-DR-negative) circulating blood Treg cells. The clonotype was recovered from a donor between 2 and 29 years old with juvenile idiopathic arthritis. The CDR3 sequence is CASIGTGEYGYTF.